A selection of T cell receptor beta chains follows, all from one sample in a study of blood T cell repertoires in COVID-19. Repertoires were generated with immunoSEQ multiplex PCR, while TCRdb's copy carries only in-frame clones and drops some. This table has about 190,000 clones, more than 70% appearing once. The sequencing sample was made of peripheral blood. All receptors come from a man aged 35 to 55 with active or convalescent COVID-19. Both conserved end residues are part of each CDR3. The D gene is left open where the match is weak. The size field is filled for only some rows; it gives once, few, many or a size class.

>few|TRBV27|TRBJ1-4|TRBD1
TGTGCCAGCAGTTTCGGACAGGGTTTGGAAAAACTGTTTTTT
CASSFGQGLEKLFF
>-|TRBV18|TRBJ1-2|TRBD1
TGTGCCAGCTCACCACCTAAAAGGGGACAGGGGCCTATTGGCTACACCTTC
CASSPPKRGQGPIGYTF
>-|TRBV2|TRBJ1-2|-
TGTGCCAGCAGTACGCAGGGGAACTATGGCTACACCTTC
CASSTQGNYGYTF
>-|TRBV7-7|TRBJ2-5|-
TGTGCCAGCAGCCCCTCTGGTGCAGGCGCGCAAGAGACCCAGTACTTC
CASSPSGAGAQETQYF
>-|TRBV3-1/TRBV3-2|TRBJ2-5|TRBD1
TGTGCCAGCAGCACCAGGACAGGGGGCGCCTTAGAGACCCAGTACTTC
CASSTRTGGALETQYF
>-|TRBV7-2|TRBJ2-6|TRBD2
TGTGCCAGCAGTAAAACTGGACTAGCTGGGGCCAACGTCCTGACTTTC
CASSKTGLAGANVLTF
>-|TRBV28|TRBJ2-5|TRBD2
TGTGCCAGCAGTCCCCAAGGCGTGGGAGGGAACCAAGAGACCCAGTACTTC
CASSPQGVGGNQETQYF
>-|TRBV6-5|TRBJ2-6|TRBD1
TGTGCCAGCAGACGACAGGGGGGGGTAGCCAACGTCCTGACTTTC
CASRRQGGVANVLTF
>-|TRBV28|TRBJ1-5|TRBD1
TGTGCCAGCAGTTTAGAGGGACAGGGGGGGCAGCCCCAGCATTTT
CASSLEGQGGQPQHF
>once|TRBV7-3|TRBJ1-4|-
TGTGCCAGCAGCTTTCTCTCGACTGAACTTAATGAAAAACTGTTTTTT
CASSFLSTELNEKLFF
>-|TRBV2|TRBJ1-1|-
TGTGCCAGCAGTGAAAGGAGGGTGGGGGGTGAAGCTTTCTTT
CASSERRVGGEAFF
>-|TRBV3-1/TRBV3-2|TRBJ2-5|TRBD2
TGTGCCAGCAGCCAAGGAATAGCGGGGGGACAAGAGACCCAGTACTTC
CASSQGIAGGQETQYF
>-|TRBV7-2|TRBJ2-7|-
TGTGCCAGCAGAAGACAGCCCGCGCCCCTATACGAGCAGTACTTC
CASRRQPAPLYEQYF
>-|TRBV15|TRBJ2-2|TRBD1
TGTGCCACCAGCGTTGACAGGGCGGCCGGGGAGCTGTTTTTT
CATSVDRAAGELFF
>-|TRBV30|TRBJ2-6|TRBD1
TGTGCCTGGAGGAATACAGGGGATGGGGCCAACGTCCTGACTTTC
CAWRNTGDGANVLTF
>-|TRBV11-2|TRBJ2-5|-
TGTGCCAGCAGCTTAGCGGGAGCGGAGACCCAGTACTTC
CASSLAGAETQYF
>-|TRBV29-1|TRBJ2-3|TRBD2
TGCAGCGCCAGGCCTGGCGGGAGTCCCTCAGATACGCAGTATTTT
CSARPGGSPSDTQYF
>-|TRBV11-3|TRBJ2-1|TRBD2
TGTGCCAGCAGCTCTAAAGCGGGAAGTTCCGACAATGAGCAGTTCTTC
CASSSKAGSSDNEQFF
>-|TRBV11-2|TRBJ1-1|TRBD1
TGTGCCAGCAGCAAGAACAGGGGTGAAGCTTTCTTT
CASSKNRGEAFF
>-|TRBV5-1|TRBJ2-5|TRBD1
TGCGCCAGCAGCTTAACACCGGGACAGGGGCAAGAGACCCAGTACTTC
CASSLTPGQGQETQYF
>-|TRBV29-1|TRBJ2-3|TRBD2
TGCAGCGTTAAAGGGACTAGCGGCTTCACAGATACGCAGTATTTT
CSVKGTSGFTDTQYF
>once|TRBV4-1|TRBJ2-5|TRBD2
TGCGCCAGCAGCCAGGGCTTAGCGGGGGGGCCATCGGCGGAGACCCAGTACTTC
CASSQGLAGGPSAETQYF
>-|TRBV3-1/TRBV3-2|TRBJ2-1|TRBD2
TGTGCCAGCAGCACTCGAGCGGGAGAAAACTACAATGAGCAGTTCTTC
CASSTRAGENYNEQFF
>-|TRBV4-3|TRBJ1-3|-
TGCGCCAGCAGCCAGCCAGCCACAGGGTCTGGAAACACCATATATTTT
CASSQPATGSGNTIYF
>-|TRBV5-1|TRBJ2-2|TRBD1
TGCGCCAGCAGCGGGACAGGATACACCGGGGAGCTGTTTTTT
CASSGTGYTGELFF
>once|TRBV6-6|TRBJ2-1|TRBD2
TGTGCCAGCAGTCCTGTCCCGGGACTAGCTCCAGGGGCCTACAATGAGCAGTTCTTC
CASSPVPGLAPGAYNEQFF
>-|TRBV11-3|TRBJ2-7|TRBD2
TGTGCCAGCAGCCCAACTAGCGGGGACCCCTACGAGCAGTACTTC
CASSPTSGDPYEQYF
>-|TRBV7-2|TRBJ1-2|-
TGTGCCAGCAGCCCGCAAACGGCCGGAGGGTTCGGCTACACCTTC
CASSPQTAGGFGYTF
>-|TRBV7-9|TRBJ2-2|-
TGTGCCAGCAGCTTAGCTCGTCAGGGTGTGCACACCGGGGAGCTGTTTTTT
CASSLARQGVHTGELFF
>-|TRBV6-4|TRBJ1-6|-
TGTGCCAGCAGTGACTCTCGGAGGGGCTCACCCCTCCACTTT
CASSDSRRGSPLHF
>-|TRBV3-1/TRBV3-2|TRBJ1-1|-
TGTGCCAGCAGCCAAGTTGACAGGCCTAACACTGAAGCTTTCTTT
CASSQVDRPNTEAFF
>-|TRBV2|TRBJ1-5|TRBD1
TGTGCCAGCAGAGGACAGGGGAATGGTCAGCCCCAGCATTTT
CASRGQGNGQPQHF
>-|TRBV6-1|TRBJ2-1|-
TGTGCCAGCAGTGAAGCGAACCGGGGATACTACAATGAGCAGTTCTTC
CASSEANRGYYNEQFF
>-|TRBV7-2|TRBJ1-2|TRBD1
TGTGCCAGCAGCTTAGGAATCGTAGGGGGCGCTGACGGCTACACCTTC
CASSLGIVGGADGYTF
>-|TRBV18|TRBJ2-1|-
TGTGCCAGCTCACCAATAACAGGGAATGAGCAGTTCTTC
CASSPITGNEQFF
>few|TRBV19|TRBJ1-5|TRBD1
TGTGCCAGTAGTACACGGACAGGGGGCTTGGGTCAGCCCCAGCATTTT
CASSTRTGGLGQPQHF
>-|TRBV5-6|TRBJ2-3|-
TGTGCCAGCAGCTTAGGCTTCCGCGGGCGAGATACGCAGTATTTT
CASSLGFRGRDTQYF
>-|TRBV5-4|TRBJ2-6|TRBD2
TGTGCCAGCAGCCCGACTAGCGGGAGGGCCCGGGGGGCCAACGTCCTGACTTTC
CASSPTSGRARGANVLTF
>-|TRBV6-1|TRBJ1-3|-
TGTGCCAGCAGTGAAGGGAGTTTCTCTGGAAACACCATATATTTT
CASSEGSFSGNTIYF
>-|TRBV7-2|TRBJ1-1|-
TGTGCCTCTCGGCGGACAGCTAACACTGAAGCTTTCTTT
CASRRTANTEAFF
>many|TRBV4-2|TRBJ1-5|-
TGTGCCAGCAGCCAAGATCTTGACACCCGCTATAGCAATCAGCCCCAGCATTTT
CASSQDLDTRYSNQPQHF
>once|TRBV18|TRBJ2-5|TRBD1
TGTGCCACCGGACCACGACAGGGCTTGGAAGAGACCCAGTACTTC
CATGPRQGLEETQYF
>-|TRBV6-5|TRBJ2-6|TRBD1
TGTGCCAGCAGTTGGGGGACAGGGACGGTCCTGACTTTC
CASSWGTGTVLTF
>-|TRBV30|TRBJ1-2|-
TGTGCCTGGGACCTTGTCGAGGGGGATAGTGATGGCTACACCTTC
CAWDLVEGDSDGYTF
>-|TRBV27|TRBJ2-3|TRBD2
TGTGCCAGCAGTTTCAACGGTATGAGGTTTGTAGCGGGAGTGGCAGATACGCAGTATTTT
CASSFNGMRFVAGVADTQYF
>-|TRBV10-3|TRBJ2-2|TRBD2
TGTGCCATAGCCGGGACTAGCGGTCCCACCGGGGAGCTGTTTTTT
CAIAGTSGPTGELFF
>-|TRBV6-4|TRBJ2-3|TRBD2
TGTGCCAGCAGGGCTAGCGGGGGGGCCCTAGATACGCAGTATTTT
CASRASGGALDTQYF
>-|TRBV19|TRBJ2-3|TRBD2
TGTGCCAGTAGTATAAGGAGCGGGGGGCCCACAGATACGCAGTATTTT
CASSIRSGGPTDTQYF
>-|TRBV5-1|TRBJ1-3|-
TGCGCCAGCAGCTTAGGACAGCTCTCTGGAAACACCATATATTTT
CASSLGQLSGNTIYF
>once|TRBV20-1|TRBJ2-3|TRBD1
TGCAGTGCCAGTACCGGACAGGGTCCAGATACGCAGTATTTT
CSASTGQGPDTQYF
>-|TRBV6-6|TRBJ2-5|-
TGTGCCAGCAGTTACCCCGAGTCGGGGAAAGAGACCCAGTACTTC
CASSYPESGKETQYF
>few|TRBV30|TRBJ1-5|TRBD1
TGTGCCTGGAGTGTTGGGACAGGGCCCCTTCAGCCCCAGCATTTT
CAWSVGTGPLQPQHF
>few|TRBV7-8|TRBJ1-6|TRBD1
TGTGCCAGCAGCTTCGGACAGGTTTTAGGTTCACCCCTCCACTTT
CASSFGQVLGSPLHF
>-|TRBV28|TRBJ2-5|-
TGTGCCACTCTGAGGGCTGGGACCCAGTACTTC
CATLRAGTQYF
>-|TRBV20-1|TRBJ1-1|TRBD1
TGCAGTGCTAGTCCCGGGACAGGGATTGAAACTGAAGCTTTCTTT
CSASPGTGIETEAFF
>-|TRBV11-2|TRBJ2-5|-
TGTGCCAGCAGGGACCCGGGGGAGCAAGAGACCCAGTACTTC
CASRDPGEQETQYF
>-|TRBV3-1/TRBV3-2|TRBJ2-3|TRBD2
TGTGCCAGCAGCCCCCGGACTAGCGGGGGGGATACGCAGTATTTT
CASSPRTSGGDTQYF
>few|TRBV19|TRBJ1-5|-
TGTGCCAGTACCAACACGGGACTGACTAGCAATCAGCCCCAGCATTTT
CASTNTGLTSNQPQHF
>-|TRBV5-1|TRBJ2-3|TRBD2
TGCGCCAGCAGCCGGGGGGAGGTAGCGGGCTTCACAGATACGCAGTATTTT
CASSRGEVAGFTDTQYF